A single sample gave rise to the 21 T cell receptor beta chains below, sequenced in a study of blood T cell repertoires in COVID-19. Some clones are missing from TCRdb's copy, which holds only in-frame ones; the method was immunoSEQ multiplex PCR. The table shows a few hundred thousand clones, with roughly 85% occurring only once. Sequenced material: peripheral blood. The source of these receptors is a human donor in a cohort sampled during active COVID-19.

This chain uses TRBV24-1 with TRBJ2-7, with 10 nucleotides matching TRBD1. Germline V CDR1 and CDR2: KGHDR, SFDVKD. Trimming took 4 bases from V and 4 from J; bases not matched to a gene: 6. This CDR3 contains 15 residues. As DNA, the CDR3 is TGTGCCACCAGTGACAGGCCGGGACAGGGGTACGAGCAGTACTTC. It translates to CATSDRPGQGYEQYF.

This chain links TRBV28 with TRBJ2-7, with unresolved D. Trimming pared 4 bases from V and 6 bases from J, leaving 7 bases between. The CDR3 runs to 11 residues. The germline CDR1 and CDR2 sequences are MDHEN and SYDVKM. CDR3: CASSSPPEQYF. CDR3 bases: TGTGCCAGCAGTTCCCCTCCCGAGCAGTACTTC.

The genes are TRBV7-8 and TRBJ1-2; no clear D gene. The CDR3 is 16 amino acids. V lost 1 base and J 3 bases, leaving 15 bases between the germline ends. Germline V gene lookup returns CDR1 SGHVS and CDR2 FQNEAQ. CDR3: CASSLEPGWVYYGYTF. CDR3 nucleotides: TGTGCCAGCAGCTTAGAACCGGGATGGGTATACTATGGCTACACCTTC. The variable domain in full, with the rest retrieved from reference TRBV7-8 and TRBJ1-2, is GAGVSQSPRYKVAKRGQDVALRCDPISGHVSLFWYQQALGQGPEFLTYFQNEAQLDKSGLPSDRFFAERPEGSVSTLKIQRTQQEDSAVYLCASSLEPGWVYYGYTFGSGTRLTVV.

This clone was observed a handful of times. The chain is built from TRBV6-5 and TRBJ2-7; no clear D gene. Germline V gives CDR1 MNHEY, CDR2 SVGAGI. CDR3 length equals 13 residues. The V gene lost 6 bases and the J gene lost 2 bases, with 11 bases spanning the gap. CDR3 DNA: TGTGCCAGCAGGATGCGGATTCCCTACGAGCAGTACTTC. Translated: CASRMRIPYEQYF.

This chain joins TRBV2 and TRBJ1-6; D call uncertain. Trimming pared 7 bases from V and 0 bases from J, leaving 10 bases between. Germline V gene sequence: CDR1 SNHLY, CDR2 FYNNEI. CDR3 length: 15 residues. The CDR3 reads CASTTESSYNSPLHF. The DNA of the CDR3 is TGTGCCAGCACCACAGAGAGCTCCTATAATTCACCCCTCCACTTT.

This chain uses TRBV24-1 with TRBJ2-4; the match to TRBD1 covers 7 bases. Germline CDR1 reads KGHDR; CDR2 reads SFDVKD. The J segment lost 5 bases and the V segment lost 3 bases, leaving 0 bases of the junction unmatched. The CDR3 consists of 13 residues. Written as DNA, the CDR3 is TGTGCCACCAGTGATGGGACAGAAAACATTCAGTACTTC. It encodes CATSDGTENIQYF.

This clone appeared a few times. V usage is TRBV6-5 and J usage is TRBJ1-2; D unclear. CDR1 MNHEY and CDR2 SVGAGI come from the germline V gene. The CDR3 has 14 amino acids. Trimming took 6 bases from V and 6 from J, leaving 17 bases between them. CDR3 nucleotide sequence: TGTGCCAGCAGCCCCGGGGAGGTTTCCGATGGCTACACCTTC. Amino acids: CASSPGEVSDGYTF.

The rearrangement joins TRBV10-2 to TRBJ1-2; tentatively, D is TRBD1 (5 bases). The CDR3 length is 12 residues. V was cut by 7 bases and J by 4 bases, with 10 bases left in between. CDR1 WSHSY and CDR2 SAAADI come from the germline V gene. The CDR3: CASKGLSYGYTF. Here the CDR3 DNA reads TGCGCCAGCAAGGGACTGAGCTATGGCTACACCTTC.

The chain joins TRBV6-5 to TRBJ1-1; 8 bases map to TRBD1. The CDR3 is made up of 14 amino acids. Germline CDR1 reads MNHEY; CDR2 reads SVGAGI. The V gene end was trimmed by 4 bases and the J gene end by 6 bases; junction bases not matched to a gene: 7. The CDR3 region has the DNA TGTGCCAGCAGTTTTCTCCGGACAGGGCCTGAAGCTTTCTTT. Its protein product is CASSFLRTGPEAFF.

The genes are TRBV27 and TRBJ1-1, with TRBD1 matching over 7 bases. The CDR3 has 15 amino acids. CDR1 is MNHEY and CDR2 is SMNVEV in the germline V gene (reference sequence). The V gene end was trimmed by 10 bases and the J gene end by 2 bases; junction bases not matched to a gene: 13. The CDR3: CATSLGGGQNTEAFF. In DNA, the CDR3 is TGTGCCACTTCCCTCGGAGGGGGCCAAAACACTGAAGCTTTCTTT.

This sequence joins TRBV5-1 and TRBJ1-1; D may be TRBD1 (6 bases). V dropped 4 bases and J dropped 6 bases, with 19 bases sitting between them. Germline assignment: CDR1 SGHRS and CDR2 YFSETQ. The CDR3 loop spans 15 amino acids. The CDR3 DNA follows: TGCGCCAGCAGCCCGCACCCAGGGGTCGGCGCTGAAGCTTTCTTT. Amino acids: CASSPHPGVGAEAFF. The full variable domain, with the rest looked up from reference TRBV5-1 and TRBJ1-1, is KAGVTQTPRYLIKTRGQQVTLSCSPISGHRSVSWYQQTPGQGLQFLFEYFSETQRNKGNFPGRFSGRQFSNSRSEMNVSTLELGDSALYLCASSPHPGVGAEAFFGQGTRLTVV.

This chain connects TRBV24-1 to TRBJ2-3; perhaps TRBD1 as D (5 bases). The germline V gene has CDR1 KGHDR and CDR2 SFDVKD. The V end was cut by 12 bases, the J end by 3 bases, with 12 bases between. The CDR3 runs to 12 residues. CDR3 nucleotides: TGTGCCCCGTGGACATTAACAGATACGCAGTATTTT. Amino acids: CAPWTLTDTQYF.

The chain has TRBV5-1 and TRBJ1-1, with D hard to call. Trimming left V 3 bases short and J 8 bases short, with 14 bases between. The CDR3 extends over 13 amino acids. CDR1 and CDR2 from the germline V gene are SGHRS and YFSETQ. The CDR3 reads CASSSEGGQEAFF. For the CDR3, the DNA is TGCGCCAGCAGCTCAGAGGGAGGGCAAGAAGCTTTCTTT.

The DNA of the CDR3 is TGTGCCAGCAGCGAGCCGAACTATGGCTACACCTTC. Its protein is CASSEPNYGYTF. The chain couples TRBV9 to TRBJ1-2; D gene uncertain. Germline V gene lookup returns CDR1 SGDLS and CDR2 YYNGEE. Trimming removed 3 bases at V and 2 bases at J, with 5 bases between. The CDR3 runs 12 residues.

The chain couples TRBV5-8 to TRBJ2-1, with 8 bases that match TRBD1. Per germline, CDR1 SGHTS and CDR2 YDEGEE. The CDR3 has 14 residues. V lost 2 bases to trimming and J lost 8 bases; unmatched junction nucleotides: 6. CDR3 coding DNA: TGTGCCAGCAGCTTCATGGACAGGGTTTATGAGCAGTTCTTC. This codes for CASSFMDRVYEQFF.

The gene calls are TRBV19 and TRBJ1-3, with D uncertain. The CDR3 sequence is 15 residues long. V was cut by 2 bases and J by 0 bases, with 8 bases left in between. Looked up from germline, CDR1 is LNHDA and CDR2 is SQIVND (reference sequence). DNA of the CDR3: TGTGCCAGTAGTATAAGGGAGGTCTCTGGAAACACCATATATTTT. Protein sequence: CASSIREVSGNTIYF.

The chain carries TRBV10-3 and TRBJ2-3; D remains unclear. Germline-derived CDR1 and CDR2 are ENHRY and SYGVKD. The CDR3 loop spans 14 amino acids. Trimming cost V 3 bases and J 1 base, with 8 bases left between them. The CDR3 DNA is TGTGCCATCAGTGAAATTTCGGGCACAGATACGCAGTATTTT. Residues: CAISEISGTDTQYF.

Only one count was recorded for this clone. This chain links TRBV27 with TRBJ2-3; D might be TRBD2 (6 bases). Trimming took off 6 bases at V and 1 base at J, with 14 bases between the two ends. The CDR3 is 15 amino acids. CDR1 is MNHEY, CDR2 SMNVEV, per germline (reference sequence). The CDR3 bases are TGTGCCAGCAGGTATACGGCGGGGCGCACAGATACGCAGTATTTT. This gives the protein CASRYTAGRTDTQYF.

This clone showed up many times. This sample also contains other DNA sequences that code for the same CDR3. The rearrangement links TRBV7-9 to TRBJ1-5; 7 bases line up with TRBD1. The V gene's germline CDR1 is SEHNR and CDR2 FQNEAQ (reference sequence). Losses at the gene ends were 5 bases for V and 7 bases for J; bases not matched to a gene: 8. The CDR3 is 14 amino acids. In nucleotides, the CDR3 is TGTGCCAGCAGCCCTCCGCAGGGGGGCCAGCCCCAGCATTTT. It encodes CASSPPQGGQPQHF.

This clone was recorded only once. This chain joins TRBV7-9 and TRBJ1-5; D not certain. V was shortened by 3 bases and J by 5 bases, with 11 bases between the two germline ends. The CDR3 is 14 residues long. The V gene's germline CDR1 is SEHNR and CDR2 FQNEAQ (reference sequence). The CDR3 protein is CASSFVGEDQPQHF. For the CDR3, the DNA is TGTGCCAGCAGCTTTGTCGGGGAAGATCAGCCCCAGCATTTT.

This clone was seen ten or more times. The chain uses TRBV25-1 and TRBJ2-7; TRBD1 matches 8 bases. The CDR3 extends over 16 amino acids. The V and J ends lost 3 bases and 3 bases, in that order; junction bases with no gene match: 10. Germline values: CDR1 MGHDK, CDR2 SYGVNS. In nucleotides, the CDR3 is TGTGCCAGCAGTGACCTCCAGGACAGGGCAAACTACGAGCAGTACTTC. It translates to CASSDLQDRANYEQYF.